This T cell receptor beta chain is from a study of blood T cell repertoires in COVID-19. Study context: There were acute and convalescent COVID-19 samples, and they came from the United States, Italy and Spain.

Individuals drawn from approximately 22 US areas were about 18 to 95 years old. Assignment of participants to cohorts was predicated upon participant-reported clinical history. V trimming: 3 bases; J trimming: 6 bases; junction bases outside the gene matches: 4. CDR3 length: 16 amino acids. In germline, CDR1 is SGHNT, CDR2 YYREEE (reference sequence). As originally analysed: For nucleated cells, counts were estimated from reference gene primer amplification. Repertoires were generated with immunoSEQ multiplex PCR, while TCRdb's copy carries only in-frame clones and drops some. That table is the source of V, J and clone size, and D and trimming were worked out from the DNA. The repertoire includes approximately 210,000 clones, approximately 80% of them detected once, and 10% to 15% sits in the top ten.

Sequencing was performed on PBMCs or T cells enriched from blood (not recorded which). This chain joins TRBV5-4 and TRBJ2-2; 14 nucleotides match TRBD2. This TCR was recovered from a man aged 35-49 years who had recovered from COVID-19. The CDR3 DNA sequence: TGTGCCAGCAGCTCGGGACTAGCGGGAGCGGCCGGGGAGCTGTTTTTT. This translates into CASSSGLAGAAGELFF.